This T cell receptor (beta chain) emerged from a study of shared clonotypes between healthy human individuals. Turning to the study itself: With ages of 18 to 49, the donors were two women and three men. General observations from the study: Memory subsets generally showed lower estimated richness than naive subsets. Sequencing depth was a factor that was expected to affect clonotype sharing among donors.

With regard to this clone: Its antigen is undetermined.

Naivety among CD8 cells was defined by CD45RO negativity and positive CCR7 selection, thereby excluding terminally differentiated effector memory CD45RA+ cells. The germline V gene has CDR1 SSHAT and CDR2 FNYEAQ (reference sequence). The germline V and J ends were trimmed by 4 bases and 0 bases, with 10 bases remaining between them. The CDR3 sequence is 15 residues long. Clones were read by immunoSEQ multiplex PCR, and TCRdb kept only the in-frame ones, dropping some. This sample has millions of clones; about 92% occur once, and the top ten carry 1.5% to 2%. Sequenced input: naive CD8+ T cells from PBMCs. The rearrangement links TRBV7-7 to TRBJ2-1, with D hard to call. This receptor was taken from a man in his late teens or twenties in good health. Some clones in this sample may be carry-over from other donors' samples. CDR3 DNA sequence: TGTGCCAGCAGCTCGACGGTGAGCTCCTACAATGAGCAGTTCTTC. Amino acid sequence: CASSSTVSSYNEQFF.